Shown below are 13 T cell receptor beta chains from a single sample sequenced in a study of T cells in Graves' hyperthyroidism and ophthalmopathy. The CDR3 regions of TCR beta were amplified from RNA transcripts. Using the HTBI primer set, a first-round RT-PCR was run on the TCR CDR3. Via MiXCR, TCRdb re-called the multiplex PCR reads, giving one row per CDR3 protein. The top ten hold roughly 21% of the sample, which has about 410,000 distinct CDR3 sequences, around 15% seen once. Sequencing was performed on blood. Receptor source: a woman under 40 with Graves' ophthalmopathy.

This clonotype was detected ten times or more. This chain uses TRBV28 with TRBJ1-1; unclear D gene. V lost 3 bases to trimming and J lost 5 bases, with 16 bases between them. This CDR3 comprises 15 residues. Germline V gene data show CDR1 as MDHEN and CDR2 as SYDVKM. The DNA for the CDR3 is TGTGCCAGCAGTTTTGGAGGCGGTCGTTTTACTGAAGCTTTCTTT. Its translation: CASSFGGGRFTEAFF.

The rearrangement joins TRBV29-1 to TRBJ2-3; D gene uncertain. This CDR3 region has 15 residues. Per germline, CDR1 SQVTM and CDR2 ANQGSEA. V lost 7 bases to trimming and J lost 2 bases, with 19 bases between them. The CDR3 here is CSATASPLPTDTQYF. The DNA for the CDR3 is TGCAGCGCCACCGCCAGTCCCCTTCCCACAGATACGCAGTATTTT.

The chain couples TRBV29-1 to TRBJ1-2; 7 nucleotides line up with TRBD1. Germline V gives CDR1 SQVTM, CDR2 ANQGSEA. With 0 bases clipped from V and 4 bases from J, the junction kept 8 bases outside the gene matches. This CDR3 is 15 amino acids long. CDR3 in DNA: TGCAGCGTTGAAGAAAGCGCCAGGGGGGGCTATGGCTACACCTTC. It is translated as CSVEESARGGYGYTF.

This clonotype was picked up many times. The chain employs TRBV9 and TRBJ2-5; D unclear. The CDR3 length is 13 residues. The germline V gene has CDR1 SGDLS and CDR2 YYNGEE. Trimming took off 0 bases at V and 3 bases at J, with 6 bases between the two ends. CDR3 in amino acids: CASSVETEETQYF. The CDR3 nucleotides are TGTGCCAGCAGCGTAGAAACAGAAGAGACCCAGTACTTC.

This clonotype was observed many times. This chain connects TRBV7-3 to TRBJ1-1; D ambiguous. Germline CDR1 is SGHTA and CDR2 is FQGTGA. Deletions cut 1 base from V and 1 base from J, with 7 bases between. The CDR3 has 14 amino acids. CDR3 in DNA: TGTGCCAGCAGCTTAAATGGTAGGAACACTGAAGCTTTCTTT. Amino acid sequence: CASSLNGRNTEAFF.

This clonotype was counted many times. This chain connects TRBV3-1 to TRBJ2-3, with D hard to call. The CDR3 has 14 residues. V was trimmed by 4 bases and J by 0 bases, leaving 8 bases between them. Germline V gene data show CDR1 as LGHDT and CDR2 as YNNKEL (reference sequence). The CDR3 bases are TGTGCCAGCAGCCGACCCGGGAGCACAGATACGCAGTATTTT. Its protein is CASSRPGSTDTQYF.

This clonotype was seen ten or more times. Sequence at one end of the junction differs from germline and may be a read error. This chain connects TRBV12-3 or TRBV12-4 to TRBJ2-7, with 10 positions matching TRBD1. The CDR3 has 15 residues. The CDR3 DNA is TGTGCCAGCAGCTTAGCGGGACAGGGGTCCTACGAGCAGTACTTC. This sequence encodes CASSLAGQGSYEQYF.

The sample holds many counts of this clonotype. This sequence joins TRBV6-1 and TRBJ2-1, with TRBD1 identical over 8 bases. V lost 2 bases and J lost 14; bases outside the gene matches: 17. The CDR3 sequence is 16 residues long. Germline lookup yields CDR1 MNHNS and CDR2 SASEGT. The DNA of the CDR3 is TGTGCCAGCAGTGAAATTCCCGGGACAGGTTACCTTGGAGAGTTCTTC. This gives the protein CASSEIPGTGYLGEFF.

This clonotype was picked up many times. CDR3: CASTHSGVGYQPQHF. In DNA form, the CDR3 reads TGTGCCAGCACCCACTCGGGGGTGGGGTATCAGCCCCAGCATTTT. The chain uses TRBV6-1 and TRBJ1-5; tentative D call: TRBD1 (5 bases). In germline, CDR1 is MNHNS, CDR2 SASEGT. The CDR3 length is 15 residues. Trimming shortened V by 7 bases and J by 5 bases, and 18 bases separated the two germline ends.

This clonotype came up many times. The rearrangement joins TRBV18 to TRBJ2-7, with D unresolved. Trimming shortened V by 0 bases and J by 9 bases, and 12 bases separated the two germline ends. Germline CDR1 KGHSH, CDR2 LQKENI. The CDR3 is 13 amino acids. The CDR3 DNA reads TGTGCCAGCTCACCACCAACTGACGGTCGGCAGTACTTC. Residues: CASSPPTDGRQYF.

This clonotype has ten or more counts. V and J are TRBV28 and TRBJ2-3; possibly TRBD2 for D (5 bases). CDR3 length equals 16 residues. Germline V CDR1 and CDR2: MDHEN, SYDVKM. V lost 2 bases, J lost 0 bases, and 12 bases lay in between. The CDR3 DNA reads TGTGCCAGCAGTTTAGGTGGGAGTTCGAGCACAGATACGCAGTATTTT. This gives the protein CASSLGGSSSTDTQYF.

The table lists this clonotype with many counts. This chain uses TRBV4-1 with TRBJ2-1, with D unresolved. The germline V and J ends were trimmed by 0 bases and 1 base, with 7 bases remaining between them. The CDR3 is 15 residues long. Germline CDR1 reads MGHRA; CDR2 reads YSYEKL. DNA for the CDR3: TGCGCCAGCAGCCAAGAAAGGCAGTCCTACAATGAGCAGTTCTTC. Its protein is CASSQERQSYNEQFF.

This clonotype was observed at least ten times. V is TRBV6-2 or TRBV6-3 and J is TRBJ1-5; D possibly corresponds to TRBD1 (5 bases). The CDR3 runs 16 residues. Germline V gene data show CDR1 as MNHEY and CDR2 as SVGEGT. V was cut by 2 bases and J by 0 bases, with 11 bases left in between. The CDR3 spells CASSYRQGDSNQPQHF. CDR3 DNA sequence: TGTGCCAGCAGTTACCGGCAGGGAGATAGCAATCAGCCCCAGCATTTT.